Included here is one T cell receptor (beta chain) sequence, with context. Authors' methods: Scientists estimated how many nucleated cells there were by amplifying reference gene primers. Libraries were prepared by immunoSEQ multiplex PCR; TCRdb keeps only in-frame clonotypes and omits some of them. V and J calls and clone size follow that table, whereas D and trimming were derived from the DNA. Here the sample spans 95,000 to 150,000 clones, 80% being singletons. There are 17 residues in the CDR3. Trimming removed 0 bases at V and 0 bases at J, with 12 bases between. CDR1 is LGHDT, CDR2 YNNKEL, per germline (reference sequence). These data are taken from a study of blood T cell repertoires in COVID-19. Study in general: PBMCs, B-cell-depleted T cells, or T cells were the source of the cDNA or gDNA that made up the material.

This TCR derives from a man aged 55 to 70 with active or convalescent COVID-19. The sequencing input was peripheral blood. The chain uses TRBV3-1 (or the pseudogene TRBV3-2) and TRBJ1-3; tentative D call: TRBD1 (5 bases). For the CDR3, the DNA is TGTGCCAGCAGCCAAGACCCAGGGATCATCTCTGGAAACACCATATATTTT. Amino acid sequence: CASSQDPGIISGNTIYF.